This T cell receptor beta chain was retrieved from a study of cytomegalovirus exposure and HLA in healthy donors. Study-wide results and caveats: TCR beta sequences reportedly predicted most subjects' HLA-A and HLA-B alleles accurately.

The CDR3 sequence is 14 residues long. J gave up 1 base and V 2 bases, and 1 base lay outside the gene matches. Germline V gene lookup returns CDR1 SGHRS and CDR2 YFSETQ. A word on this clone: As yet, its antigen is unknown. Distinct nucleotide sequences in the sample also encode this CDR3.

The PCR used 60 Vbeta and 13 Jbeta primers. Data came from immunoSEQ multiplex PCR; TCRdb stores just in-frame clones and leaves some out. This sample has more than 80,000 clones, with 65% to 80% found just once. The chain recombines TRBV5-1 with TRBJ2-3, with TRBD1 identical over 7 bases. The sequence was collected from a female donor in good health and CMV-seropositive. The sequenced sample was PBMCs. The DNA of the CDR3 is TGCGCCAGCAGCTTTGGACAGGGCACAGATACGCAGTATTTT. This sequence encodes CASSFGQGTDTQYF.